Reported below is one TCR beta chain. Its antigen is undetermined. This sample was included in a study of lymphopenia after photon versus proton radiotherapy. Points from the study as a whole: Photon-treated patients lost naive T cells and TCR diversity; proton-treated stayed stable. Larger post-nadir TCR diversity loss correlated inversely with survival in deceased patients. Authors raise, but do not show, better survival with proton therapy. Post-nadir diversity loss with photons came from oligoclonal expansion, particularly CD8+ Temra cells.

The CDR3 consists of 15 residues. The germline V gene has CDR1 SGDLS and CDR2 YYNGEE. V shed 3 bases and J 6 bases; nucleotides not matched to a gene: 7. The repertoire was sequenced with immunoSEQ multiplex PCR; TCRdb's copy has only in-frame clones and lacks some. The sample yields approximately 45,000 clones, roughly 87% seen once. Sequencing was performed on peripheral blood, taken from a patient treated with photon-based radiotherapy. V and J are TRBV9 and TRBJ1-2, with 11 bases identical to TRBD1. The sequence was obtained from a man aged 35-49 years with gastric cancer. For the CDR3, the DNA is TGTGCCAGCAGCGGTGGGACAGGGGGATCTCATGGCTACACCTTC. Its translation: CASSGGTGGSHGYTF.